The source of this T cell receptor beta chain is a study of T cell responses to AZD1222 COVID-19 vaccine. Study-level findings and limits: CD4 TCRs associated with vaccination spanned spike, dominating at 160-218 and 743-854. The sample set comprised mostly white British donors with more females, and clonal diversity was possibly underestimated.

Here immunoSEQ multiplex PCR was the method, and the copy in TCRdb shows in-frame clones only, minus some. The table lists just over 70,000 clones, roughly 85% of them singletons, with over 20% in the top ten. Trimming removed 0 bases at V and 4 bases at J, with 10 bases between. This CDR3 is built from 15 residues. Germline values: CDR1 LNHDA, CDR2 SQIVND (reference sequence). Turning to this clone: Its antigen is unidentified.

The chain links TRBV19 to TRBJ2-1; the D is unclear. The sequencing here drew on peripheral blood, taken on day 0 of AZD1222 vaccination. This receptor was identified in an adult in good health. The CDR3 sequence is CASSIDSDVYNEQFF. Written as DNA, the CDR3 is TGTGCCAGTAGTATAGATTCGGACGTTTACAATGAGCAGTTCTTC.